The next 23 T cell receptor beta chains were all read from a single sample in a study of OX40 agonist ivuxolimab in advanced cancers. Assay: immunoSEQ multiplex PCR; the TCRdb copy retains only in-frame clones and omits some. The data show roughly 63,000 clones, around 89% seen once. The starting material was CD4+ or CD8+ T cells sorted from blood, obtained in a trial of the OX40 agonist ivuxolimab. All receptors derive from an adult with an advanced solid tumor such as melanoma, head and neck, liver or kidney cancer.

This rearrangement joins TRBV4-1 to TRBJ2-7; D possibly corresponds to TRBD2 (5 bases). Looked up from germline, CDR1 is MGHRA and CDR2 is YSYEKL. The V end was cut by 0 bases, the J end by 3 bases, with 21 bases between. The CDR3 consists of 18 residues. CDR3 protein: CASSQDDPRSGLDYEQYF. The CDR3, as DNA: TGCGCCAGCAGCCAAGATGACCCCCGGAGCGGCCTAGACTACGAGCAGTACTTC.

In nucleotides, the CDR3 is TGCGCCAGCAGCTTGGGGACAGATGCTGGAAACACCATATATTTT. Translated, it gives CASSLGTDAGNTIYF. The gene calls are TRBV5-1 and TRBJ1-3, with D perhaps TRBD1 (6 bases). The germline V gene has CDR1 SGHRS and CDR2 YFSETQ. Trimming removed 0 bases at V and 2 bases at J, with 9 bases between. There are 15 residues in the CDR3.

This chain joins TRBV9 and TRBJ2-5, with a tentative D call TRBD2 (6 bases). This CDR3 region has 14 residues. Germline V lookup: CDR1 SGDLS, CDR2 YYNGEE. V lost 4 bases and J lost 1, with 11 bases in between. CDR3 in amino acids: CASSPGGGQETQYF. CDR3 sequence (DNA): TGTGCCAGCAGCCCCGGGGGTGGCCAAGAGACCCAGTACTTC. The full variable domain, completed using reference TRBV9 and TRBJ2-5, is DSGVTQTPKHLITATGQRVTLRCSPRSGDLSVYWYQQSLDQGLQFLIQYYNGEERAKGNILERFSAQQFPDLHSELNLSSLELGDSALYFCASSPGGGQETQYFGPGTRLLVL.

The CDR3 bases are TGTGCCAGCAGTTCTCCCGGGACAGGGCGTAGCAATCAGCCCCAGCATTTT. This gives the protein CASSSPGTGRSNQPQHF. The chain couples TRBV28 to TRBJ1-5, with 9 positions matching TRBD1. CDR3 length: 17 amino acids. Germline V CDR1 and CDR2: MDHEN, SYDVKM. With 4 bases clipped from V and 0 bases from J, the junction kept 7 bases outside the gene matches.

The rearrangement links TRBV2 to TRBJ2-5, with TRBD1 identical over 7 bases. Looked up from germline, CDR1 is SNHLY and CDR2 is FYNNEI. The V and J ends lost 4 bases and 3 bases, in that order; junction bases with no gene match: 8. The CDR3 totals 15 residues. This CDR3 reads CASSGQGQKEETQYF. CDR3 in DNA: TGTGCCAGCAGTGGCCAGGGACAGAAAGAAGAGACCCAGTACTTC.

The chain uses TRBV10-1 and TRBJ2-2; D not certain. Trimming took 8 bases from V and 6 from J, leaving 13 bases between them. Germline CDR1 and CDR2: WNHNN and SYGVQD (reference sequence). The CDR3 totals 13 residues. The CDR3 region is CASRQGWAGELFF. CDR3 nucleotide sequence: TGCGCCAGCCGCCAAGGATGGGCCGGGGAGCTGTTTTTT.

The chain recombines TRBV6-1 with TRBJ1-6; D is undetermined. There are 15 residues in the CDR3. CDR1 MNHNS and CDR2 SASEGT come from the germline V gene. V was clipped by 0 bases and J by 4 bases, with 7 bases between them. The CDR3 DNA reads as TGTGCCAGCAGTGAAGCGCCATTTTATAATTCACCCCTCCACTTT. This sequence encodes CASSEAPFYNSPLHF.

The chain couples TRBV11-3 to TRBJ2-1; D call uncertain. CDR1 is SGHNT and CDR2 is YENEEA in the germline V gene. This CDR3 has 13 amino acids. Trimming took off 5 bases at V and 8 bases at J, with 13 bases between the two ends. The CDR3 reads CASSAQQIDEQFF. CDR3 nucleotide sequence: TGTGCCAGCAGCGCCCAACAAATCGATGAGCAGTTCTTC.

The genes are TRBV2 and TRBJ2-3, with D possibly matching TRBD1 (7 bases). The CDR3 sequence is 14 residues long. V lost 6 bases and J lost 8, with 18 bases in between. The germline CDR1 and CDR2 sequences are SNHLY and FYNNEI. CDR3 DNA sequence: TGTGCCAGCAGATCCGGAGGGGGCCGAGGTACGCAGTATTTT. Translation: CASRSGGGRGTQYF.

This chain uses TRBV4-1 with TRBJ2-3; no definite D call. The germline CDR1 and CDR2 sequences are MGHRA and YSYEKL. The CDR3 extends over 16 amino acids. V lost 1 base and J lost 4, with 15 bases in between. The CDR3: CASSQVGSPVADTQYF. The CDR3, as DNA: TGCGCCAGCAGCCAAGTAGGATCTCCTGTGGCAGATACGCAGTATTTT.

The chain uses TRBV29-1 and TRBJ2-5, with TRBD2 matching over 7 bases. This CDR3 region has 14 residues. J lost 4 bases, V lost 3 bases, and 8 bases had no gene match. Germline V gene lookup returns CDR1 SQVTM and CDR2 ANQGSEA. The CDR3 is CSVELAETPETQYF. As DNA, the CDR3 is TGCAGCGTTGAGCTAGCGGAGACCCCAGAGACCCAGTACTTC. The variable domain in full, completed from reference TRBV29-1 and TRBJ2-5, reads SAVISQKPSRDICQRGTSLTIQCQVDSQVTMMFWYRQQPGQSLTLIATANQGSEATYESGFVIDKFPISRPNLTFSTLTVSNMSPEDSSIYLCSVELAETPETQYFGPGTRLLVL.

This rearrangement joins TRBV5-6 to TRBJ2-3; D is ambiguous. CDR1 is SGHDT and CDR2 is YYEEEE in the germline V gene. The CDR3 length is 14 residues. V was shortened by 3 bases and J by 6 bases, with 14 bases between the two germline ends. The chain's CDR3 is CASSYLRHSDTQYF. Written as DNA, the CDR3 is TGTGCCAGCAGCTACCTTAGGCATTCTGATACGCAGTATTTT.

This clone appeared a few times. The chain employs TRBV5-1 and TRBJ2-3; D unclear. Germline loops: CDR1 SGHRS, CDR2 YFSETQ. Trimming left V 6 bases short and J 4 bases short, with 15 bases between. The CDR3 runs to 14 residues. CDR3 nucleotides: TGCGCCAGCATGTTGACGGTGGAAGCAGATACGCAGTATTTT. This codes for CASMLTVEADTQYF.

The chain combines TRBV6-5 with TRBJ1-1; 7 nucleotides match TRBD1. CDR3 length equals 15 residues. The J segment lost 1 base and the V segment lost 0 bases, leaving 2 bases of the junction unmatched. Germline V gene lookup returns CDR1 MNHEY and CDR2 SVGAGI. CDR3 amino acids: CASSYSTGANTEAFF. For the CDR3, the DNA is TGTGCCAGCAGTTACTCTACAGGGGCGAACACTGAAGCTTTCTTT.

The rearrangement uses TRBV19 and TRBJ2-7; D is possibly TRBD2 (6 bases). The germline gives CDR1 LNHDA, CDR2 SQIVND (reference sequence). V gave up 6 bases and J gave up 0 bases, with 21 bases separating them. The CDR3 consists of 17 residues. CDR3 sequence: CASSPVGGGKNSYEQYF. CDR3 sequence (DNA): TGTGCCAGTAGCCCGGTGGGAGGCGGAAAGAACTCCTACGAGCAGTACTTC. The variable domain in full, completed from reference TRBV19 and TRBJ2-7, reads DGGITQSPKYLFRKEGQNVTLSCEQNLNHDAMYWYRQDPGQGLRLIYYSQIVNDFQKGDIAEGYSVSREKKESFPLTVTSAQKNPTAFYLCASSPVGGGKNSYEQYFGPGTRLTVT.

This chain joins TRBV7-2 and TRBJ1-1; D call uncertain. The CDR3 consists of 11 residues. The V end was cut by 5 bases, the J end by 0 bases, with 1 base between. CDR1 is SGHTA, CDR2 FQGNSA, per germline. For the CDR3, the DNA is TGTGCCAGCAGCCTGAACACTGAAGCTTTCTTT. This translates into CASSLNTEAFF. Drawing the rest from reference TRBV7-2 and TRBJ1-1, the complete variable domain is GAGVSQSPSNKVTEKGKDVELRCDPISGHTALYWYRQSLGQGLEFLIYFQGNSAPDKSGLPSDRFSAERTGGSVSTLTIQRTQQEDSAVYLCASSLNTEAFFGQGTRLTVV.

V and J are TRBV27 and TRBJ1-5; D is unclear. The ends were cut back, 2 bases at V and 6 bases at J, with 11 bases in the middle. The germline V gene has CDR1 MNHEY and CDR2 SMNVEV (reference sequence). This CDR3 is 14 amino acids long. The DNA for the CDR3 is TGTGCCAGCAGTTTAGGAGGGAAGGGTCAGCCCCAGCATTTT. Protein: CASSLGGKGQPQHF.

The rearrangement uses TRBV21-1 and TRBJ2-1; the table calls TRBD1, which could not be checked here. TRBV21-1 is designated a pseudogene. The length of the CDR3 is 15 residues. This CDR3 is CASSPRTGECNEQFF. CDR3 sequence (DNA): TGTGCCAGCAGCCCCCGGACAGGGGAGTGCAATGAGCAGTTCTTC.

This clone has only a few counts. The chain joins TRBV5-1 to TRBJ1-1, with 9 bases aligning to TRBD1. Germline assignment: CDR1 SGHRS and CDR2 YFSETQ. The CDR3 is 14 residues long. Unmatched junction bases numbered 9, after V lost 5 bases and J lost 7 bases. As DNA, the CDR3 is TGCGCCAGCAGTCCCCGGGACAGGGTACTTGAAGCTTTCTTT. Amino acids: CASSPRDRVLEAFF.

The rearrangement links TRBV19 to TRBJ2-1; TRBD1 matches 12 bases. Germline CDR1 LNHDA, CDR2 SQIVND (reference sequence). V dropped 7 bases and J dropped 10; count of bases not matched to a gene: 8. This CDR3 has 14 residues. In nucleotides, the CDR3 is TGTGCCAGTAACCCTGGGACAGGGGGCAGGGAGCAGTTCTTC. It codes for CASNPGTGGREQFF. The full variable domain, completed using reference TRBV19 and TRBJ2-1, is DGGITQSPKYLFRKEGQNVTLSCEQNLNHDAMYWYRQDPGQGLRLIYYSQIVNDFQKGDIAEGYSVSREKKESFPLTVTSAQKNPTAFYLCASNPGTGGREQFFGPGTRLTVL.

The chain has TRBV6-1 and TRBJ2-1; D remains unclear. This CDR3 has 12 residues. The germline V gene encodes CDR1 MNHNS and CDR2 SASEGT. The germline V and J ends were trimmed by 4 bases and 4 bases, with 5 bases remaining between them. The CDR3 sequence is CASSVSYNEQFF. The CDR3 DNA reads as TGTGCCAGCAGTGTGTCTTACAATGAGCAGTTCTTC.

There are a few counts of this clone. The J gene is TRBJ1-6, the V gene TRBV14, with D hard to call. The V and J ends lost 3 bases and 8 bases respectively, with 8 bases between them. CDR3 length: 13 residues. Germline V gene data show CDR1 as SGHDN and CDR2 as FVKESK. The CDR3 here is CASSQGVHSPLHF. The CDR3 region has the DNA TGTGCCAGCAGCCAGGGAGTTCATTCACCCCTCCACTTT.

This chain's CDR3 is CAISERGERRWQGNYGYTF. The DNA of the CDR3 is TGTGCCATCAGTGAGAGGGGGGAACGAAGATGGCAGGGTAACTATGGCTACACCTTC. This chain joins TRBV10-3 and TRBJ1-2, with D perhaps TRBD1 (6 bases). V lost 2 bases and J lost 1, with 23 bases in between. The germline CDR1 and CDR2 sequences are ENHRY and SYGVKD. The CDR3 contains 19 residues.